The 18 T cell receptor beta chains below come from one sample, sequenced in a study of shared T cell receptors in the human thymus. TCRdb's copy holds only in-frame clones and misses some; the assay was immunoSEQ multiplex PCR. Among around 730,000 clones, over 75% were seen once, and the ten largest hold around 0.0099%. The same sample was also used in a study of human thymus T cells.

Specimen: thymocytes. Receptors originate from a girl under three years old with a congenital heart defect.

In its sample, this clone was seen once. This CDR3 is CASSVSPLQGINYGYTF. The CDR3 nucleotides read TGTGCCAGCAGTGTCTCTCCTTTACAGGGGATTAACTATGGCTACACCTTC. The genes are TRBV2 and TRBJ1-2, with TRBD1 matching over 7 bases. The germline CDR1 and CDR2 sequences are SNHLY and FYNNEI. This CDR3 has 17 amino acids. Germline trimming cut 4 bases from V and 1 base from J; bases unmatched to any gene: 12.

The chain combines TRBV9 with TRBJ1-6, with a weak D call TRBD1 (5 bases). The germline CDR1 and CDR2 sequences are SGDLS and YYNGEE. This CDR3 region has 15 residues. With 3 bases removed from V and 11 bases from J, the gap between germline ends came to 18 bases. CDR3 protein: CASSAYPRETAPLHF. The CDR3 region has the DNA TGTGCCAGCAGCGCCTATCCCAGGGAAACGGCACCCCTCCACTTT.

This chain connects TRBV5-1 to TRBJ1-2; maybe TRBD1 (5 bases). Germline CDR1 and CDR2: SGHRS and YFSETQ. Trimming took off 4 bases at V and 6 bases at J, with 16 bases between the two ends. CDR3 length equals 14 residues. The CDR3 region has the DNA TGCGCCAGCAGCCGAAGGGAAGGGGCTGATGGCTACACCTTC. Its protein product is CASSRREGADGYTF. Together with reference TRBV5-1 and TRBJ1-2, the CDR3 gives the full variable domain: KAGVTQTPRYLIKTRGQQVTLSCSPISGHRSVSWYQQTPGQGLQFLFEYFSETQRNKGNFPGRFSGRQFSNSRSEMNVSTLELGDSALYLCASSRREGADGYTFGSGTRLTVV.

The V and J genes are TRBV2 and TRBJ1-1, with TRBD1 identical over 8 bases. V lost 6 bases and J lost 1; bases outside the gene matches: 4. The CDR3 has 14 residues. The germline V gene has CDR1 SNHLY and CDR2 FYNNEI. The DNA of the CDR3 is TGTGCCAGCAGGCGGACAGGGCAGAACACTGAAGCTTTCTTT. Protein sequence: CASRRTGQNTEAFF.

This chain connects TRBV10-2 to TRBJ2-5; tentatively, D is TRBD1 (7 bases). The CDR3 length is 16 residues. CDR1 WSHSY and CDR2 SAAADI come from the germline V gene. V was trimmed by 0 bases and J by 4 bases, leaving 15 bases between them. The CDR3 here is CASSESGGGGRETQYF. DNA for the CDR3: TGCGCCAGCAGTGAGTCAGGAGGGGGCGGACGAGAGACCCAGTACTTC.

The chain carries TRBV5-8 and TRBJ1-1, with a weak D call TRBD1 (6 bases). Per the germline V gene, CDR1 is SGHTS and CDR2 is YDEGEE. With 1 base removed from V and 2 bases from J, the gap between germline ends came to 15 bases. This CDR3 contains 16 residues. This CDR3 reads CASSLNQGRGNTEAFF. CDR3 coding DNA: TGTGCCAGCAGCTTGAATCAGGGGAGGGGTAACACTGAAGCTTTCTTT.

The chain employs TRBV28 and TRBJ2-3; 7 bases agree with TRBD2. CDR1 and CDR2 (germline): MDHEN, SYDVKM. Unmatched junction bases numbered 17, after V lost 6 bases and J lost 2 bases. This CDR3 region has 18 residues. The CDR3 protein is CASSQTNVAGRDTDTQYF. The DNA of the CDR3 is TGTGCCAGCAGCCAAACCAATGTGGCAGGGAGGGACACAGATACGCAGTATTTT. Drawing the rest from reference TRBV28 and TRBJ2-3, the complete variable domain is DVKVTQSSRYLVKRTGEKVFLECVQDMDHENMFWYRQDPGLGLRLIYFSYDVKMKEKGDIPEGYSVSREKKERFSLILESASTNQTSMYLCASSQTNVAGRDTDTQYFGPGTRLTVL.

The chain has TRBV19 and TRBJ1-5; D uncertain. Trimming took 6 bases from V and 2 from J, leaving 11 bases between them. Germline assignment: CDR1 LNHDA and CDR2 SQIVND (reference sequence). The CDR3 has 14 residues. CDR3 residues: CASRPVQGNQPQHF. The CDR3 region has the DNA TGTGCCAGTAGGCCGGTTCAAGGCAATCAGCCCCAGCATTTT.

The chain has TRBV13 and TRBJ1-6; tentative D call: TRBD1 (6 bases). Trimming shortened V by 1 base and J by 7 bases, and 20 bases separated the two germline ends. In germline, CDR1 is PRHDT, CDR2 FYEKMQ (reference sequence). The CDR3 spans 18 residues. This CDR3 reads CASSLAFPPGHSNSPLHF. The CDR3, as DNA: TGTGCCAGCAGCTTAGCGTTTCCCCCGGGACACAGCAATTCACCCCTCCACTTT.

This chain connects TRBV4-3 to TRBJ1-4; 10 nucleotides match TRBD1. After removal of 4 bases from V and 1 base from J, the junction contained 15 bases not matched to a gene. The germline V gene has CDR1 LGHNA and CDR2 YSLEER. This CDR3 has 20 amino acids. In DNA form, the CDR3 reads TGCGCCAGCAGCCTACTATTGAGTCCCGGGACAGGGGAAACTAATGAAAAACTGTTTTTT. As protein: CASSLLLSPGTGETNEKLFF.

This clone appeared once. The chain combines TRBV10-3 with TRBJ1-5, with a tentative D call TRBD1 (6 bases). V was trimmed by 11 bases and J by 1 base, leaving 18 bases between them. The CDR3 sequence is 15 residues long. Germline assignment: CDR1 ENHRY and CDR2 SYGVKD. CDR3 region: CAVVDRKWSNQPQHF. As DNA, the CDR3 is TGTGCCGTAGTCGACAGGAAGTGGAGCAATCAGCCCCAGCATTTT.

This sequence joins TRBV5-6 and TRBJ1-2, with 11 bases fitting TRBD1. V lost 4 bases, J lost 4 bases, and 12 bases stayed unmatched. This CDR3 region has 17 residues. Germline values: CDR1 SGHDT, CDR2 YYEEEE. The CDR3 nucleotides read TGTGCCAGCAGCCCTGGACAGGGGGCGCTTCCGGGCTATGGCTACACCTTC. Protein product: CASSPGQGALPGYGYTF.

This sequence joins TRBV9 and TRBJ2-1; a weak D match, TRBD2 (5 bases). Germline CDR1 SGDLS, CDR2 YYNGEE. Trimming shortened V by 1 base and J by 7 bases, and 9 bases separated the two germline ends. This CDR3 region has 13 residues. The CDR3 nucleotides read TGTGCCAGCAGCGTACCTAGAGGGAATGAGCAGTTCTTC. Translation gives CASSVPRGNEQFF.

V gene TRBV5-6 combines with J gene TRBJ2-7, with 9 bases that match TRBD1. This CDR3 is built from 14 residues. The V gene end was trimmed by 3 bases and the J gene end by 3 bases; junction bases not matched to a gene: 4. The V gene's germline CDR1 is SGHDT and CDR2 YYEEEE. The CDR3 sequence is CASSWDRESYEQYF. For the CDR3, the DNA is TGTGCCAGCAGCTGGGACAGGGAAAGCTACGAGCAGTACTTC.

This clone appeared a few times. The chain carries TRBV2 and TRBJ2-7; TRBD1 aligns across 8 bases. This CDR3 contains 18 residues. V shed 6 bases and J 0 bases; nucleotides not matched to a gene: 16. CDR1 SNHLY and CDR2 FYNNEI come from the germline V gene. The CDR3 region has the DNA TGTGCCAGCAGGCTGGTTCTTGGGCAGGGGGCTTTCTCCTACGAGCAGTACTTC. Encoded protein: CASRLVLGQGAFSYEQYF.

This sequence joins TRBV5-4 and TRBJ1-3; 7 bases map to TRBD1. From germline, CDR1 is SGHNT and CDR2 YYREEE (reference sequence). CDR3 length: 14 amino acids. V lost 4 bases and J lost 0; bases outside the gene matches: 1. This CDR3 reads CASSRDSSGNTIYF. CDR3 nucleotides: TGTGCCAGCAGCCGGGACAGCTCTGGAAACACCATATATTTT.

This chain connects TRBV4-1 to TRBJ1-5; no clear D. This CDR3 comprises 19 residues. CDR1 and CDR2 from the germline V gene are MGHRA and YSYEKL. V was trimmed by 2 bases and J by 0 bases, leaving 20 bases between them. The CDR3 reads CASSQRFVTLENSNQPQHF. The CDR3 DNA follows: TGCGCCAGCAGCCAACGATTCGTCACTCTTGAAAATAGCAATCAGCCCCAGCATTTT.

This sequence joins TRBV10-2 and TRBJ2-5, with 7 nucleotides matching TRBD2. Per the germline V gene, CDR1 is WSHSY and CDR2 is SAAADI. This CDR3 is 15 amino acids long. V shed 0 bases and J 1 base; nucleotides not matched to a gene: 2. CDR3 sequence: CASSESLAAQETQYF. CDR3 in DNA: TGCGCCAGCAGTGAGTCGCTAGCGGCCCAAGAGACCCAGTACTTC.